This T cell receptor (beta chain) was recorded in a study of shared clonotypes between healthy human individuals. Overall study findings and caveats: Lower generation probabilities were found for non-shared clonotypes than for those shared by all four donors.

Turning to this clone: The antigen is not known.

The assay ran at deep level. Each cell subset's genomic DNA was divided evenly among several immunoSEQ plates. Data came from immunoSEQ multiplex PCR; TCRdb stores just in-frame clones and leaves some out. The profile shows about 1.5 million clones, 98% of them singletons. V was pared by 6 bases and J by 4 bases, with 15 bases between. CDR3 length: 14 amino acids. From germline, CDR1 is MNHEY and CDR2 SMNVEV (reference sequence). The sequence derives from a man aged 30 to 39 in good health. What was sequenced was naive CD4+ T cells sorted from blood. Indicated subset: CD45RA+ positively selected. The V call is TRBV27, the J call TRBJ1-2, with D tentatively TRBD1 (5 bases). As DNA, the CDR3 is TGTGCCAGCAGCCCTTGGGCGGGGGGCTATGGCTACACCTTC. Its protein is CASSPWAGGYGYTF.